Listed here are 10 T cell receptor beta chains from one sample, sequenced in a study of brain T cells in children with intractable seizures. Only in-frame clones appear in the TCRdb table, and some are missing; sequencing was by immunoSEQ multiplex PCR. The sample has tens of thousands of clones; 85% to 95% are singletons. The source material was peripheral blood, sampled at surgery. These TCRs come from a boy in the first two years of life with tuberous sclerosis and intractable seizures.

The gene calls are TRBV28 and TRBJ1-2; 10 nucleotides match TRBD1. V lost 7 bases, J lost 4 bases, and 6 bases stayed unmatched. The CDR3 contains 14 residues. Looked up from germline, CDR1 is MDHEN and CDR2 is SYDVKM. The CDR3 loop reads CASKRQGAFYGYTF. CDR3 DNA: TGTGCCAGCAAACGACAGGGGGCTTTCTATGGCTACACCTTC.

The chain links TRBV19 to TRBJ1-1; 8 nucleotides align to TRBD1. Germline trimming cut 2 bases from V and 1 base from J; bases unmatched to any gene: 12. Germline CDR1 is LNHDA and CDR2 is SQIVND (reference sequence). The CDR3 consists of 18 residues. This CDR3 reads CASSISALGQGSNTEAFF. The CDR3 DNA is TGTGCCAGTAGTATATCGGCACTAGGACAGGGATCGAACACTGAAGCTTTCTTT. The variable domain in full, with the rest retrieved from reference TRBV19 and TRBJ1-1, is DGGITQSPKYLFRKEGQNVTLSCEQNLNHDAMYWYRQDPGQGLRLIYYSQIVNDFQKGDIAEGYSVSREKKESFPLTVTSAQKNPTAFYLCASSISALGQGSNTEAFFGQGTRLTVV.

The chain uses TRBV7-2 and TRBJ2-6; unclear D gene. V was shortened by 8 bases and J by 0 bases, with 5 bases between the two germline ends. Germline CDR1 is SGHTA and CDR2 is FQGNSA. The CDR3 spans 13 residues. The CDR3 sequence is CASRSSGANVLTF. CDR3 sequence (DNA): TGTGCCAGCCGGTCCTCTGGGGCCAACGTCCTGACTTTC.

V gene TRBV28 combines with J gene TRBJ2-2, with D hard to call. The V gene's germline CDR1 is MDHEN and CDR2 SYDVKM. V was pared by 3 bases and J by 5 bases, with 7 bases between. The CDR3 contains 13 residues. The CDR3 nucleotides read TGTGCCAGCAGTTTTAGGTTTACCGGGGAGCTGTTTTTT. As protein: CASSFRFTGELFF.

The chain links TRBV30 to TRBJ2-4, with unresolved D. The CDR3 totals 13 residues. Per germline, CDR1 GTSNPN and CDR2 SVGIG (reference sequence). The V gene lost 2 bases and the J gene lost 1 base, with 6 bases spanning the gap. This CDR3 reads CAWSLGAKNIQYF. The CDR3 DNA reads TGTGCCTGGAGTTTAGGGGCCAAAAACATTCAGTACTTC. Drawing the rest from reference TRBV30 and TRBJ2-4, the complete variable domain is SQTIHQWPATLVQPVGSPLSLECTVEGTSNPNLYWYRQAAGRGLQLLFYSVGIGQISSEVPQNLSASRPQDRQFILSSKKLLLSDSGFYLCAWSLGAKNIQYFGAGTRLSVL.

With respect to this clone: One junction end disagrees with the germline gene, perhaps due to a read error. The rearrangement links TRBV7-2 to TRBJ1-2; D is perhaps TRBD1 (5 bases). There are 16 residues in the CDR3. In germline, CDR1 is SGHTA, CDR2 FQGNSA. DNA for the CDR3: TGTGCCAACAGCTTAGGCCCGGCGGGGCGGGGGTATGGCTACACCTTC. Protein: CANSLGPAGRGYGYTF.

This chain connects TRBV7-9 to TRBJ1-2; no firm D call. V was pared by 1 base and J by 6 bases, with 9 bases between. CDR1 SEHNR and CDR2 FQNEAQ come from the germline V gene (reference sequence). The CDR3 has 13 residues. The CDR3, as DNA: TGTGCCAGCAGCTTAGTCGGAGGGAATGGCTACACCTTC. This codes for CASSLVGGNGYTF.

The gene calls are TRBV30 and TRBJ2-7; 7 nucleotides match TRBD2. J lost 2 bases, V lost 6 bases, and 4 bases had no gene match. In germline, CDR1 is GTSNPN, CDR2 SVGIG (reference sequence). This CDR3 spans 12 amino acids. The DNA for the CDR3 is TGTGCCTGTTCTAGCGGCCCCTACGAGCAGTACTTC. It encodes CACSSGPYEQYF.

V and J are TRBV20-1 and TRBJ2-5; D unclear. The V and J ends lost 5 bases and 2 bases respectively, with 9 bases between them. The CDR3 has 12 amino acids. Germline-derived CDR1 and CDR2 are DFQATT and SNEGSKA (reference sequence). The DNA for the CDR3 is TGCAGTGCTGGTGACTCTCAAGAGACCCAGTACTTC. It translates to CSAGDSQETQYF.

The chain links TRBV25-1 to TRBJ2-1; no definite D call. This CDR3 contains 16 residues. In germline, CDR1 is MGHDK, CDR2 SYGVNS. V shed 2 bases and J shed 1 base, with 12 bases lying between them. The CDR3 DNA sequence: TGTGCCAGCAGTGAAGACTGGGCTAGGTCCTACAATGAGCAGTTCTTC. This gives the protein CASSEDWARSYNEQFF.